The present T cell receptor (beta chain) was sequenced within a study of cytomegalovirus exposure and HLA in healthy donors. V lost 2 bases and J lost 1; bases outside the gene matches: 7. CDR3 length: 16 amino acids. In germline, CDR1 is SGHRS, CDR2 YFSETQ. General study points: Common viral pathogens seemed, in a later analysis, to connect with several of the most significant clusters. In a later analysis, TCR beta V- and J-gene trimming was associated with a missense DCLRE1C variant. Reportedly, cytomegalovirus status was diagnosed with high sensitivity and specificity.

Comments on this clone: The antigen remains unidentified.

Primers included in the PCR were 60 Vbeta and 13 Jbeta primers. This table comes from immunoSEQ multiplex PCR, and its TCRdb copy is limited to in-frame clones, with some not included. Altogether some 120,000 clones are present, approximately 83% being singletons, with the ten largest covering about 3.5%. This TCR came from a woman between 40 and 50 years old in good health and CMV-seropositive. Sequencing was done on a sample of PBMCs. V is TRBV5-1 and J is TRBJ1-2; TRBD1 aligns across 8 bases. The CDR3 here is CASSFGRGLGNYGYTF. The CDR3 DNA follows: TGCGCCAGCAGCTTCGGCAGGGGGCTGGGTAACTATGGCTACACCTTC.